A selection of T cell receptor beta chains follows, all from one sample in a study of post-analysis software for immune sequencing data. A single record per CDR3 protein comes from TCRdb applying MiXCR to the PCR reads. The sample yields approximately 730,000 distinct CDR3 sequences, roughly 29% seen once. The sample comprised blood. These receptors all come from a girl aged 10-17 years with multiple sclerosis. CDR3s include the opening cysteine and the closing phenylalanine or tryptophan. The order of the fields is CDR3 protein, CDR3 DNA, V gene, clone size, D gene, J gene. The D gene is left open where the match is weak. Rows may omit the clone size; those that give it use once, few, many or a size class.

CDR3 protein: CSVEGTGVSYGYTF
CDR3 DNA: TGCAGCGTTGAGGGCACAGGGGTGAGCTATGGCTACACCTTC
V gene: TRBV29-1
clone size: -
D gene: TRBD1
J gene: TRBJ1-2

CDR3 protein: CASAQGSNSPLHF
CDR3 DNA: TGTGCCAGCGCACAGGGTTCGAATTCACCCCTCCACTTT
V gene: TRBV12-3/TRBV12-4
clone size: -
D gene: -
J gene: TRBJ1-6

CDR3 protein: CASSVAGHGLYGYTF
CDR3 DNA: TGTGCCAGCAGCGTAGCTGGTCACGGCCTTTATGGCTACACCTTC
V gene: TRBV9
clone size: few
D gene: -
J gene: TRBJ1-2

CDR3 protein: CASGFSGTDTQYF
CDR3 DNA: TGTGCCAGCGGATTTAGCGGCACAGATACGCAGTATTTT
V gene: TRBV6-2/TRBV6-3
clone size: -
D gene: -
J gene: TRBJ2-3

CDR3 protein: CASSQIMGLAGHYEQYF
CDR3 DNA: TGTGCCAGCAGCCAGATCATGGGACTAGCGGGACATTACGAGCAGTACTTC
V gene: TRBV3-1
clone size: -
D gene: TRBD2
J gene: TRBJ2-7

CDR3 protein: CASSAETSGRPPVWGTQETQYF
CDR3 DNA: TGTGCCAGCAGCGCCGAGACTAGCGGGAGACCTCCAGTGTGGGGGACCCAAGAGACCCAGTACTTC
V gene: TRBV9
clone size: -
D gene: TRBD2
J gene: TRBJ2-5

CDR3 protein: CASSIRDRGNDEQYF
CDR3 DNA: TGTGCCAGCAGCATACGGGACAGGGGGAATGATGAGCAGTACTTC
V gene: TRBV7-2
clone size: -
D gene: TRBD1
J gene: TRBJ2-5

CDR3 protein: CASSAGQRSSYNSPLHF
CDR3 DNA: TGTGCCAGCAGTGCCGGACAGCGAAGCTCCTATAATTCACCCCTCCACTTT
V gene: TRBV6-1
clone size: few
D gene: -
J gene: TRBJ1-6

CDR3 protein: CASSQEVHARANYNEQYF
CDR3 DNA: TGTGCCAGCAGCCAAGAAGTTCACGCCAGGGCGAATTACAATGAGCAGTACTTC
V gene: TRBV14
clone size: -
D gene: -
J gene: TRBJ2-7

CDR3 protein: CASSPKTGELFF
CDR3 DNA: TGTGCTAGCAGCCCAAAAACCGGGGAGCTGTTTTTT
V gene: TRBV7-7
clone size: -
D gene: -
J gene: TRBJ2-2

CDR3 protein: CSAGGGRAYEQYF
CDR3 DNA: TGCAGCGCCGGGGGCGGGAGGGCCTACGAGCAGTACTTC
V gene: TRBV29-1
clone size: -
D gene: TRBD2
J gene: TRBJ2-7

CDR3 protein: CASSLRQVATNEKLFF
CDR3 DNA: TGTGCCAGCAGTTTACGGCAGGTTGCAACTAATGAAAAACTGTTTTTT
V gene: TRBV12-3/TRBV12-4
clone size: -
D gene: -
J gene: TRBJ1-4

CDR3 protein: CAISSATGENSYEQYF
CDR3 DNA: TGTGCCATCAGTTCAGCTACAGGGGAGAACTCCTACGAGCAGTACTTC
V gene: TRBV10-3
clone size: many
D gene: TRBD1
J gene: TRBJ2-7

CDR3 protein: CASSLGLIMEETQYF
CDR3 DNA: TGTGCCAGCAGCTTAGGTCTCATTATGGAGGAGACCCAGTACTTC
V gene: TRBV7-2
clone size: -
D gene: -
J gene: TRBJ2-5

CDR3 protein: CASSIYVAGAKNYGYTF
CDR3 DNA: TGTGCCAGTAGTATATATGTAGCAGGGGCGAAGAACTATGGCTACACCTTC
V gene: TRBV19
clone size: -
D gene: -
J gene: TRBJ1-2

CDR3 protein: CSARFFGLVGDYEQYF
CDR3 DNA: TGCAGTGCTAGGTTTTTCGGGTTAGTAGGCGATTACGAGCAGTACTTC
V gene: TRBV20-1
clone size: -
D gene: -
J gene: TRBJ2-7

CDR3 protein: CASSSYLGGEQFF
CDR3 DNA: TGTGCCAGCAGTTCTTACCTCGGGGGGGAGCAGTTCTTC
V gene: TRBV6-5
clone size: -
D gene: TRBD2
J gene: TRBJ2-1

CDR3 protein: CASSPISGTGAQPQHF
CDR3 DNA: TGTGCCAGCTCACCGATATCCGGGACGGGTGCTCAGCCCCAGCATTTT
V gene: TRBV18
clone size: -
D gene: -
J gene: TRBJ1-5

CDR3 protein: CASSFGGRYSNQPQHF
CDR3 DNA: TGTGCCAGCAGTTTTGGAGGGCGATATAGCAATCAGCCCCAGCATTTT
V gene: TRBV12-3/TRBV12-4
clone size: few
D gene: -
J gene: TRBJ1-5

CDR3 protein: CAISLGLNTEAFF
CDR3 DNA: TGTGCCATCAGCCTCGGGTTGAACACTGAAGCTTTCTTT
V gene: TRBV10-3
clone size: few
D gene: -
J gene: TRBJ1-1

CDR3 protein: CASSEFEDTQYF
CDR3 DNA: TGTGCCAGCAGTGAATTCGAAGATACGCAGTATTTT
V gene: TRBV2
clone size: few
D gene: -
J gene: TRBJ2-3

CDR3 protein: CASSLGVTRYTQYF
CDR3 DNA: TGTGCCAGCAGCTTGGGGGTTACAAGGTATACGCAGTATTTT
V gene: TRBV7-8
clone size: few
D gene: -
J gene: TRBJ2-3

CDR3 protein: CASSFDIANSPLHF
CDR3 DNA: TGTGCCAGCAGCTTCGACATTGCGAATTCACCCCTCCACTTT
V gene: TRBV7-2
clone size: -
D gene: -
J gene: TRBJ1-6

CDR3 protein: CASSFHLGQGKETQYF
CDR3 DNA: TGTGCCAGCAGTTTCCACTTGGGACAGGGAAAAGAGACCCAGTACTTC
V gene: TRBV27
clone size: -
D gene: TRBD1
J gene: TRBJ2-5

CDR3 protein: CASRPSGLGDEQFF
CDR3 DNA: TGCGCCAGCAGGCCCTCAGGCCTAGGGGATGAGCAGTTCTTC
V gene: TRBV5-1
clone size: few
D gene: -
J gene: TRBJ2-1

CDR3 protein: CASSESTQGGTDTQYF
CDR3 DNA: TGTGCCAGCAGTGAATCCACCCAGGGGGGGACAGATACGCAGTATTTT
V gene: TRBV25-1
clone size: few
D gene: -
J gene: TRBJ2-3

CDR3 protein: CSARDVGSPYEQYF
CDR3 DNA: TGCAGTGCTAGAGATGTCGGGAGTCCCTACGAGCAGTACTTC
V gene: TRBV20-1
clone size: -
D gene: -
J gene: TRBJ2-7

CDR3 protein: CASSFRGRKRLDEQFF
CDR3 DNA: TGTGCCAGCAGCTTCCGCGGGAGAAAGCGCCTCGATGAGCAGTTCTTC
V gene: TRBV11-2
clone size: few
D gene: TRBD2
J gene: TRBJ2-1

CDR3 protein: CAPETTHEQYF
CDR3 DNA: TGTGCCCCTGAGACAACGCACGAGCAGTACTTC
V gene: TRBV3-1
clone size: -
D gene: -
J gene: TRBJ2-7

CDR3 protein: CSARGPIGGEETQYF
CDR3 DNA: TGCAGTGCTAGAGGGCCTATTGGGGGCGAGGAGACCCAGTACTTC
V gene: TRBV20-1
clone size: -
D gene: -
J gene: TRBJ2-5

CDR3 protein: CSVGWRSNQPQHF
CDR3 DNA: TGCAGCGTTGGATGGAGGAGCAATCAGCCCCAGCATTTT
V gene: TRBV29-1
clone size: -
D gene: -
J gene: TRBJ1-5

CDR3 protein: CSGRQTSTDTQYF
CDR3 DNA: TGCAGCGGCAGACAGACCTCAACAGATACGCAGTATTTT
V gene: TRBV29-1
clone size: many
D gene: -
J gene: TRBJ2-3

CDR3 protein: CATSRSPAQVQGAETQYF
CDR3 DNA: TGTGCCACCAGCAGATCGCCGGCGCAGGTTCAGGGCGCGGAGACCCAGTACTTC
V gene: TRBV15
clone size: -
D gene: -
J gene: TRBJ2-5

CDR3 protein: CASRLTASTDTQYF
CDR3 DNA: TGTGCCAGCAGGCTGACAGCGTCCACAGATACGCAGTATTTT
V gene: TRBV28
clone size: -
D gene: -
J gene: TRBJ2-3

CDR3 protein: CASSLGGQWSETQYF
CDR3 DNA: TGCGCCAGCAGCTTGGGGGGACAATGGAGTGAGACCCAGTACTTC
V gene: TRBV5-1
clone size: -
D gene: -
J gene: TRBJ2-5

CDR3 protein: CASSVGSSGAIEAFF
CDR3 DNA: TGTGCCAGCAGTGTGGGATCCAGTGGGGCGATTGAAGCTTTCTTT
V gene: TRBV2
clone size: few
D gene: -
J gene: TRBJ1-1

CDR3 protein: CASSLIWWDRDQSSYEQYF
CDR3 DNA: TGTGCCAGCAGTTTAATTTGGTGGGACAGGGACCAAAGCTCCTACGAGCAGTACTTC
V gene: TRBV28
clone size: -
D gene: TRBD1
J gene: TRBJ2-7

CDR3 protein: CASSQGLASQETQYF
CDR3 DNA: TGCGCCAGCAGCCAGGGACTAGCGAGCCAAGAGACCCAGTACTTC
V gene: TRBV5-1
clone size: few
D gene: TRBD2
J gene: TRBJ2-5

CDR3 protein: CASSQERGGSYNEQFF
CDR3 DNA: TGCGCCAGCAGCCAAGAACGCGGGGGGTCCTACAATGAGCAGTTCTTC
V gene: TRBV4-3
clone size: few
D gene: TRBD2
J gene: TRBJ2-1